This TCR beta chain was found in a study of OX40 agonist ivuxolimab in advanced cancers. About the study: Participants, 82.7% male, averaged approximately 60 years of age, ranging from 23 to 79. Eligibility admitted prior anti-PD-1, anti-PD-L1 or anti-CTLA-4 therapy; around 38% had some. General study findings and limits: Both blood CD4+ and CD8+ T cells showed clonal growth by week 6 at 0.1 to 3.0 mg/kg.

Points on this clone: The antigen is not known.

Baseline was the first blood sampling point, followed by cycle 4 day 1 and cycle 7 day 1. The assay was immunoSEQ multiplex PCR, and TCRdb's table has in-frame clones only and misses some. The sample comprises tens of thousands of clones, just under 90% of which are singletons, and 7.4% rests with the top ten. The source was CD4+ or CD8+ T cells sorted from blood, collected in a trial of the OX40 agonist ivuxolimab. This clonotype was obtained from an adult with an advanced solid tumor such as melanoma, head and neck, liver or kidney cancer.

CDR3 loop: CASSSSGREGEQYF. For the CDR3, the DNA is TGTGCCAGCAGCTCGAGCGGGAGGGAGGGCGAGCAGTACTTC. The chain carries TRBV9 and TRBJ2-7, with TRBD2 matching over 10 bases. The CDR3 consists of 14 residues. The germline CDR1 and CDR2 sequences are SGDLS and YYNGEE. V dropped 4 bases and J dropped 6; count of bases not matched to a gene: 7.